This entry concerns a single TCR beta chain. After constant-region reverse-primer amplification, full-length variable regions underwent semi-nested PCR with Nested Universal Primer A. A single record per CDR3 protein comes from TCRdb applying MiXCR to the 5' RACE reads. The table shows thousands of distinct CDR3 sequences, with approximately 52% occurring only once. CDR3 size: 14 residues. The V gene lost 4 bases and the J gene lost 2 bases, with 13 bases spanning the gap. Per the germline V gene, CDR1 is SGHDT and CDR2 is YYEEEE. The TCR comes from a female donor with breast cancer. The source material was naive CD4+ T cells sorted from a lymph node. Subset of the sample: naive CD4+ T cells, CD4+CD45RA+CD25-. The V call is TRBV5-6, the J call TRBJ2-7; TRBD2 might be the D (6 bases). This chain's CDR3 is CASSPNGGAYEQYF. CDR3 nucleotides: TGTGCCAGCAGCCCAAACGGGGGAGCCTACGAGCAGTACTTC.